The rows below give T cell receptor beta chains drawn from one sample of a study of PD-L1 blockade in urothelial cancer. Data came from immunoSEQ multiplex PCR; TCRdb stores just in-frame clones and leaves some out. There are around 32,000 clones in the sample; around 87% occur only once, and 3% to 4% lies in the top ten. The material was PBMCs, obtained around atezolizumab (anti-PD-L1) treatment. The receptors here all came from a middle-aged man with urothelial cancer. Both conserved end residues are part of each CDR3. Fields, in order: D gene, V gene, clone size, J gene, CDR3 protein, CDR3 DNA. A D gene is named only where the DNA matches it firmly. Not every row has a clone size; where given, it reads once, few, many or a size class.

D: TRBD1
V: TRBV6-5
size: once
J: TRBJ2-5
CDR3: CASSYGTGIYQETQYF
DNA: TGTGCCAGCAGTTACGGGACAGGAATCTACCAAGAGACCCAGTACTTC

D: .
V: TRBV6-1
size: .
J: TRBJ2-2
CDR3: CASSSGLGGTGELFF
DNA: TGTGCCAGCAGTTCAGGACTGGGGGGCACCGGGGAGCTGTTTTTT

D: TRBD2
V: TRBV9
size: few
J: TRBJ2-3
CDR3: CASSTRTSGPSTDTQYF
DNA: TGTGCCAGCAGCACCAGGACTAGCGGCCCTAGCACAGATACGCAGTATTTT

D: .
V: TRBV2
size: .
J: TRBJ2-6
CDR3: CASSGTKASGANVLTF
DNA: TGTGCCAGCAGTGGGACAAAAGCCTCTGGGGCCAACGTCCTGACTTTC

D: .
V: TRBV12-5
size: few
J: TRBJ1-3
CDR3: CASGLPRDTDSGNTIYF
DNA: TGTGCTAGTGGTTTGCCTCGGGACACAGACTCTGGAAACACCATATATTTT

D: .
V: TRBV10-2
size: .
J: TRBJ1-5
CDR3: CASRPGQLNQPQHF
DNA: TGCGCCAGCAGACCCGGACAGCTCAATCAGCCCCAGCATTTT

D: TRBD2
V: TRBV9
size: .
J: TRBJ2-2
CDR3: CASSVGRLAGVTGELFF
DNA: TGTGCCAGCAGCGTAGGACGGCTAGCGGGAGTTACCGGGGAGCTGTTTTTT

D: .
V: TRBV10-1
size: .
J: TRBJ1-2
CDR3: CASSEQVNYGYTF
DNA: TGCGCCAGCAGTGAACAGGTCAACTATGGCTACACCTTC

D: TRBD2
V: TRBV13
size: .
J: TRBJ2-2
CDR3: CASSFPSGGNPGELFF
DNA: TGTGCCAGCAGCTTTCCTAGCGGGGGGAATCCCGGGGAGCTGTTTTTT

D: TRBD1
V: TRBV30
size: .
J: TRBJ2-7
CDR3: CACGTGGGYEQYF
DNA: TGTGCCTGCGGGACAGGGGGAGGCTACGAGCAGTACTTC

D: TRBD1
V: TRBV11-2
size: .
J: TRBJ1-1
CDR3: CASSLVLGQGDKNTEAFF
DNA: TGTGCCAGCAGCTTAGTCCTCGGACAGGGCGATAAAAACACTGAAGCTTTCTTT

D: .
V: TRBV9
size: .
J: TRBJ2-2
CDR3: CASSASGANTGELFF
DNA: TGTGCCAGCAGCGCCTCGGGGGCGAACACCGGGGAGCTGTTTTTT

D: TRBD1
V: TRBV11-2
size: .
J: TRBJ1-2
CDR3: CASSLVVTGMHGYTF
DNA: TGTGCCAGCAGCTTAGTGGTGACAGGGATGCATGGCTACACCTTC

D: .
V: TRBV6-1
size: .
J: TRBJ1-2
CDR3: CASRGTRGDGYTF
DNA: TGTGCCAGCAGGGGAACACGGGGGGATGGCTACACCTTC

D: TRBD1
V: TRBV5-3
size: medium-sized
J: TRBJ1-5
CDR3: CARSFPGQGKGQPQHF
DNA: TGTGCCAGAAGTTTTCCGGGACAGGGAAAAGGTCAGCCCCAGCATTTT

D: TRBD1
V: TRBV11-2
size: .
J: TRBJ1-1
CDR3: CASSLAGTGKNTEAFF
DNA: TGTGCCAGCAGCTTGGCCGGGACAGGGAAGAACACTGAAGCTTTCTTT

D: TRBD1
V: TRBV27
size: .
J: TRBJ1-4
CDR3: CASSTRDRTNEKLFF
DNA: TGTGCCAGCAGTACACGGGACAGGACCAATGAAAAACTGTTTTTT

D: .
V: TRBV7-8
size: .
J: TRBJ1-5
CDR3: CASSLVAGSNSNQPQHF
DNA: TGTGCCAGCAGCTTAGTGGCGGGGTCAAATAGCAATCAGCCCCAGCATTTT

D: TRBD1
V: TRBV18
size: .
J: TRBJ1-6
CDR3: CASSPDRGNSPLHF
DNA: TGTGCCAGCTCACCGGACAGGGGAAATTCACCCCTCCACTTT

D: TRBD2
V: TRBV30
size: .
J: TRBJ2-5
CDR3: CAWSPGLAPAQETQYF
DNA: TGTGCCTGGAGTCCGGGACTAGCGCCCGCGCAAGAGACCCAGTACTTC

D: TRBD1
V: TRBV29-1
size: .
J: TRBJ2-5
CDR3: CSVEGTPTGKTQYF
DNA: TGCAGCGTTGAGGGGACCCCGACAGGGAAGACCCAGTACTTC

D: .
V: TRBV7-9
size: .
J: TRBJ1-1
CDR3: CASSFPDLNTEAFF
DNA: TGTGCCAGCAGCTTTCCAGATTTGAACACTGAAGCTTTCTTT

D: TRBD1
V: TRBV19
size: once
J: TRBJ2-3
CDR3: CASNTPGTGDTQYF
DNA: TGTGCCAGTAATACCCCCGGGACAGGGGATACGCAGTATTTT

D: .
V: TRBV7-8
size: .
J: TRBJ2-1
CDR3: CASSLVSYNEQFF
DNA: TGTGCCAGCAGCTTAGTGTCATACAATGAGCAGTTCTTC

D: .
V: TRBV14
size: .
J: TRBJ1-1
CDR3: CASSFIGGTEAFF
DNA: TGTGCCAGCAGCTTCATCGGGGGCACTGAAGCTTTCTTT

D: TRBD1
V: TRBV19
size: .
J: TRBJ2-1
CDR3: CASSIRAGGQGSYNEQFF
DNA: TGTGCCAGTAGTATTAGGGCAGGGGGACAGGGCTCCTACAATGAGCAGTTCTTC

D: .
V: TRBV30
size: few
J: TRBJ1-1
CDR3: CASKFRLEAFF
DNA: TGTGCCTCCAAATTCAGGCTTGAAGCTTTCTTT

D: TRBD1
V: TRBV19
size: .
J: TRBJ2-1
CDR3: CASSALRDRGSYNEQFF
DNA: TGTGCCAGTAGTGCTCTCCGGGACAGGGGCTCCTACAATGAGCAGTTCTTC

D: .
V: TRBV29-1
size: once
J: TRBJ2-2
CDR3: CSATGVRGHNTGELFF
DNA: TGCAGCGCTACCGGGGTGAGGGGACACAACACCGGGGAGCTGTTTTTT

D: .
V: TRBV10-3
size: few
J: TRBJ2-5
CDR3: CASQGAEETQYF
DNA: TGTGCCAGCCAAGGGGCAGAAGAGACCCAGTACTTC

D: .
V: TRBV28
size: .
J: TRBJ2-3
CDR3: CASSPSGAQYF
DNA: TGTGCCAGCAGTCCATCGGGGGCGCAGTATTTT

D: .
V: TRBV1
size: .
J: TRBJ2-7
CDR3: CTSSHHLQGLAEGVSDEQYF
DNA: TGCACCAGCAGCCACCACCTACAGGGACTAGCGGAAGGGGTGAGCGACGAGCAGTACTTC

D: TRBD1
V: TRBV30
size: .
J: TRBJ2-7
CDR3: CAWSQGTGTYEQYF
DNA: TGTGCCTGGAGTCAGGGGACAGGAACCTACGAGCAGTACTTC

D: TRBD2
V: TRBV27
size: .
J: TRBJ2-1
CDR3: CASSRLASSSYNEQFF
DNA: TGTGCCAGCAGCCGACTAGCGTCGAGCTCCTACAATGAGCAGTTCTTC

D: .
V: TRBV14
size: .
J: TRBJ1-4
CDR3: CASSQSSLKTSEKLFF
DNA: TGTGCCAGCAGCCAAAGTTCCTTGAAAACCAGTGAAAAACTGTTTTTT

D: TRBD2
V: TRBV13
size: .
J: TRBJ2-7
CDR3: CASSPYGRDPYEQYF
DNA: TGTGCCAGCAGCCCCTATGGGAGGGATCCCTACGAGCAGTACTTC

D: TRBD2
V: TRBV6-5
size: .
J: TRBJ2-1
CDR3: CASSYRGGYNEQFF
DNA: TGTGCCAGCAGTTACCGCGGGGGGTACAATGAGCAGTTCTTC

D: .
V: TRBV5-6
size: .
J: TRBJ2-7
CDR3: CASSSGYEQYF
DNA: TGTGCCAGCAGCTCGGGGTACGAGCAGTACTTC

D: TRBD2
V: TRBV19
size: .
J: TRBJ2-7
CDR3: CASSPAGSGSYEQYF
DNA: TGTGCCAGTAGTCCCGCCGGTAGCGGGAGTTACGAGCAGTACTTC

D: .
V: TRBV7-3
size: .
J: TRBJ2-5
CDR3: CASSFGDQETQYF
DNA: TGTGCCAGCAGCTTCGGGGACCAAGAGACCCAGTACTTC

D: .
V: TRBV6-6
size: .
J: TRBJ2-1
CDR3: CASSPYNEQFF
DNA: TGTGCCAGCAGTCCCTATAATGAGCAGTTCTTC

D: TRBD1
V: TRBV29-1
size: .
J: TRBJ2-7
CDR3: CSVAQGGEQYF
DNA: TGCAGCGTTGCACAGGGGGGCGAGCAGTACTTC

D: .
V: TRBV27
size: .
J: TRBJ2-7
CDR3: CASSFIDSPYEQYF
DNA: TGTGCCAGCAGTTTCATCGACAGCCCCTACGAGCAGTACTTC

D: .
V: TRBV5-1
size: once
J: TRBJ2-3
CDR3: CASSPGTPTDTQYF
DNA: TGCGCCAGCAGCCCCGGGACTCCTACAGATACGCAGTATTTT

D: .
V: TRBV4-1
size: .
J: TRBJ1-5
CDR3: CASTRGDRDQPQHF
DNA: TGCGCCAGCACGCGGGGGGATAGGGATCAGCCCCAGCATTTT

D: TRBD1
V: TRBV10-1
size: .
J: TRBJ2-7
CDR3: CASGDRYEQYF
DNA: TGCGCCAGCGGGGACAGGTACGAGCAGTACTTC

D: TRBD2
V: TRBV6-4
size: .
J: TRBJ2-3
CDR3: CASSPLAGGTDTQYF
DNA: TGTGCCAGCAGCCCACTAGCGGGGGGTACAGATACGCAGTATTTT

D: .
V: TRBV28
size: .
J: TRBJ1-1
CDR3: CASSLSGRGSFVAFF
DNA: TGTGCCAGCAGTTTAAGCGGCAGGGGTAGTTTTGTAGCTTTCTTT

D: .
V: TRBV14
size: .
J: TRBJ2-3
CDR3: CASSRRVYTDTQYF
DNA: TGTGCCAGCAGCCGCAGGGTATACACAGATACGCAGTATTTT

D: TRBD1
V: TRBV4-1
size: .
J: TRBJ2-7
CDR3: CASSQGDRGTYEQYF
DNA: TGCGCCAGCAGCCAAGGGGACAGGGGAACCTACGAGCAGTACTTC

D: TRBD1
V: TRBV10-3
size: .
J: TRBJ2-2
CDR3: CAIKTPGQGMYTGELFF
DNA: TGTGCCATCAAGACGCCGGGACAGGGGATGTACACCGGGGAGCTGTTTTTT

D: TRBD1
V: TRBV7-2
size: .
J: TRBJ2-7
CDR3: CASSLPFTGGPTYEQYF
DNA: TGTGCCAGCAGCTTGCCGTTTACAGGGGGTCCTACCTACGAGCAGTACTTC

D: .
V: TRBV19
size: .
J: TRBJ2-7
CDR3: CASSTGKSTGYEQYF
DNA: TGTGCCAGTAGTACCGGGAAGTCGACGGGCTACGAGCAGTACTTC

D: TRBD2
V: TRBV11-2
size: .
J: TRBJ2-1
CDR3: CASSRIGGGIYEQFF
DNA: TGTGCCAGCAGCCGCATCGGGGGGGGCATATATGAGCAGTTCTTC

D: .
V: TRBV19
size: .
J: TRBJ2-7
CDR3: CASSPTVSYEQYF
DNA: TGTGCCAGTAGCCCGACAGTCTCCTACGAGCAGTACTTC